This passage covers 14 T cell receptor beta chains from one sample sequenced in a study of cytomegalovirus exposure and HLA in healthy donors (dated by TCRdb to about 2017). The method was the immunoSEQ multiplex PCR assay. In its TCRdb copy, this immuneACCESS table keeps in-frame sequences only and misses some clones. Where compared with another copy, unresolved V genes explain less than half of these, and the others have no known cause. In this sample the table shows 130,000 or so clones, nearly 90% of which occur a single time. About 3% of the sample lies in the top ten. The sample was PBMCs. The receptors shown here come from a man aged 25 to 45 in good health and CMV-seronegative.

This chain uses TRBV20-1 with TRBJ2-7, with a tentative D call TRBD1 (5 bases). Germline V gene lookup returns CDR1 DFQATT and CDR2 SNEGSKA (reference sequence). V was shortened by 4 bases and J by 2 bases, with 6 bases between the two germline ends. The CDR3 has 11 amino acids. DNA of the CDR3: TGCAGTGCTAAACAGGCCTACGAGCAGTACTTC. This sequence encodes CSAKQAYEQYF.

The CDR3 is CASRQGENTEAFF. The CDR3 nucleotides read TGTGCCAGCCGACAGGGTGAAAACACTGAAGCTTTCTTT. The chain uses TRBV2 and TRBJ1-1; 7 bases line up with TRBD1. J gave up 2 bases and V 8 bases, and 5 bases lay outside the gene matches. The CDR3 has 13 amino acids. From germline, CDR1 is SNHLY and CDR2 FYNNEI.

This rearrangement joins TRBV4-1 to TRBJ2-7; 7 bases align to TRBD1. The germline CDR1 and CDR2 sequences are MGHRA and YSYEKL. Germline trimming cut 3 bases from V and 6 bases from J; bases unmatched to any gene: 11. The CDR3 extends over 15 amino acids. CDR3 in amino acids: CASSQITGVVGEQYF. CDR3 DNA: TGCGCCAGCAGCCAGATAACAGGGGTGGTGGGCGAGCAGTACTTC.

The rearrangement joins TRBV28 to TRBJ2-5; 8 bases fit TRBD1. Per the germline V gene, CDR1 is MDHEN and CDR2 is SYDVKM. The ends lost 6 bases at V and 5 bases at J; junction bases unmatched: 8. This CDR3 contains 14 residues. The CDR3 protein is CASSSGQGSETQYF. CDR3 DNA: TGTGCCAGCAGCAGCGGACAGGGCAGCGAGACCCAGTACTTC.

This chain links TRBV6-5 with TRBJ1-1; 8 bases fit TRBD1. CDR3 length equals 13 residues. The V segment lost 7 bases and the J segment 5 bases; nucleotides outside the gene matches: 6. Germline CDR1 reads MNHEY; CDR2 reads SVGAGI. The CDR3 is CASTLTGGTEAFF. CDR3 DNA sequence: TGTGCCAGCACCCTCACAGGGGGAACTGAAGCTTTCTTT.

V and J are TRBV6-5 and TRBJ2-5, with unresolved D. Germline V gene data show CDR1 as MNHEY and CDR2 as SVGAGI. The CDR3 runs to 12 residues. Between the trimmed V and J ends, which lost 4 bases and 1 base, there was a span of 4 bases. The CDR3 sequence: CASSFGQETQYF. In DNA form, the CDR3 reads TGTGCCAGCAGTTTCGGCCAAGAGACCCAGTACTTC.

The genes are TRBV2 and TRBJ1-5; D is unresolved. Germline CDR1 reads SNHLY; CDR2 reads FYNNEI. The V gene lost 4 bases and the J gene lost 3 bases, with 13 bases spanning the gap. CDR3 size: 15 residues. CDR3 DNA sequence: TGTGCCAGCAGTGGACTGTCCGGGATCAATCAGCCCCAGCATTTT. Translation: CASSGLSGINQPQHF. The variable domain in full, with the rest retrieved from reference TRBV2 and TRBJ1-5, is EPEVTQTPSHQVTQMGQEVILRCVPISNHLYFYWYRQILGQKVEFLVSFYNNEISEKSEIFDDQFSVERPDGSNFTLKIRSTKLEDSAMYFCASSGLSGINQPQHFGDGTRLSIL.

V usage is TRBV27 and J usage is TRBJ1-5, with D unclear. CDR1 and CDR2 (germline): MNHEY, SMNVEV (reference sequence). V was cut by 4 bases and J by 0 bases, with 16 bases left in between. This CDR3 spans 17 amino acids. The CDR3 sequence is CASSSFEQVYSNQPQHF. CDR3 bases: TGTGCCAGCAGTTCTTTCGAGCAAGTTTATAGCAATCAGCCCCAGCATTTT.

The chain combines TRBV5-6 with TRBJ1-2; D remains unclear. Trimming pared 3 bases from V and 4 bases from J, leaving 13 bases between. Germline V gives CDR1 SGHDT, CDR2 YYEEEE. This CDR3 has 14 residues. The CDR3 region is CASSWPEGPYGYTF. CDR3 nucleotides: TGTGCCAGCAGCTGGCCCGAGGGTCCCTATGGCTACACCTTC.

The chain uses TRBV25-1 and TRBJ2-7; 9 bases align to TRBD1. Germline V gene sequence: CDR1 MGHDK, CDR2 SYGVNS. V was pared by 3 bases and J by 5 bases, with 5 bases of the junction left unmatched. CDR3 size: 14 residues. The CDR3 loop is CASSDHRGRNEQYF. For the CDR3, the DNA is TGTGCCAGCAGTGACCACAGGGGGCGGAACGAGCAGTACTTC.

CDR3 in amino acids: CASGDLLNTEAFF. The CDR3 bases are TGTGCCAGCGGGGACTTATTGAACACTGAAGCTTTCTTT. This chain connects TRBV2 to TRBJ1-1, with D possibly being TRBD1 (5 bases). In germline, CDR1 is SNHLY, CDR2 FYNNEI. Between the trimmed V and J ends, which lost 8 bases and 0 bases, there was a span of 10 bases. CDR3 length equals 13 residues.

The rearrangement joins TRBV27 to TRBJ2-2, with 7 nucleotides matching TRBD2. This CDR3 spans 14 amino acids. With 4 bases clipped from V and 2 bases from J, the junction kept 1 base outside the gene matches. From germline, CDR1 is MNHEY and CDR2 SMNVEV (reference sequence). CDR3 sequence reads: CASSWGGNTGELFF. The CDR3, as DNA: TGTGCCAGCAGTTGGGGGGGAAACACCGGGGAGCTGTTTTTT.

This clone is a singleton in its sample. The chain carries TRBV18 and TRBJ1-5; D is unclear. The CDR3 is 19 residues long. V lost 1 base and J 0 bases, leaving 19 bases between the germline ends. Per the germline V gene, CDR1 is KGHSH and CDR2 is LQKENI. The CDR3 loop is CASSPLRVASQYSNQPQHF. DNA for the CDR3: TGTGCCAGCTCACCACTCCGGGTCGCCAGCCAATATAGCAATCAGCCCCAGCATTTT.

V and J are TRBV5-1 and TRBJ1-6; no definite D call. The V gene's germline CDR1 is SGHRS and CDR2 YFSETQ. The V end was cut by 0 bases, the J end by 8 bases, with 15 bases between. CDR3 length: 16 residues. CDR3 bases: TGCGCCAGCAGCTTGGTCTCGGGGATGTGGGATTCACCCCTCCACTTT. Encoded protein: CASSLVSGMWDSPLHF.